This T cell receptor (beta chain) was found in a study of blood T cell repertoires in COVID-19. Turning to the study itself: Both acute and convalescent COVID-19 samples were obtained from the United States, Italy and Spain. T cells, B-cell-depleted T cells, or PBMCs supplied cDNA or gDNA.

This clone has a single count. Per the original methods: The assay estimated nucleated cells by amplifying reference gene primers. Data came from immunoSEQ multiplex PCR; TCRdb stores just in-frame clones and leaves some out. D and trimming come from the DNA, and the V and J calls and clone size come from that table. Among roughly 120,000 clones listed, about 85% were seen once. The source of this sequence is an elderly man with acute or convalescent COVID-19. The sample was peripheral blood.

CDR3 bases: TGTGCCAGCAGCCCGGGACAGGGGCTACCTGAATATGGCTACACCTTC. Its protein is CASSPGQGLPEYGYTF. The chain combines TRBV7-9 with TRBJ1-2; 10 nucleotides line up with TRBD1. CDR1 SEHNR and CDR2 FQNEAQ come from the germline V gene (reference sequence). This CDR3 spans 16 amino acids. The V and J ends lost 5 bases and 5 bases, in that order; junction bases with no gene match: 11.